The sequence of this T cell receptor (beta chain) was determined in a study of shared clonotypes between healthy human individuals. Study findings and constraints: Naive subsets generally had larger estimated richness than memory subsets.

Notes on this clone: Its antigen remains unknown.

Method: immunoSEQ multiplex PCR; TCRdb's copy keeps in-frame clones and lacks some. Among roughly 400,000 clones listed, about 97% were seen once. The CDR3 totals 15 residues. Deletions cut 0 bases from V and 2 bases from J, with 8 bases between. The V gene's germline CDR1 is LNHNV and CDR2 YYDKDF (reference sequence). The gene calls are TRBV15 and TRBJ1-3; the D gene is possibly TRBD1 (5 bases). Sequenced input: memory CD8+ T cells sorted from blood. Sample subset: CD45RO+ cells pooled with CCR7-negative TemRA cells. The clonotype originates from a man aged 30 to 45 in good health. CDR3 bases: TGTGCCACCAGCAGAGATTTGGGGGCTGGAAACACCATATATTTT. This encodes CATSRDLGAGNTIYF.